The source of this T cell receptor (beta chain) is a study of beta chain features in type 1 diabetes. On the study more broadly: Across every sample, over 100 million sorted cells were examined in total. Study-wide findings and caveats: Moderate yet significant TCRB CDR3 shortening was seen in Type 1 diabetes patients in all four CD4+ subsets. Fewer junction insertions and more nucleotide deletions appeared in type 1 diabetes patients.

In the case of this clone: Its antigen is not known.

CDR3 size: 16 residues. With 0 bases removed from V and 4 bases from J, the gap between germline ends came to 16 bases. Germline loops: CDR1 LNHNV, CDR2 YYDKDF (reference sequence). Expressed TCRB transcripts were sequenced because the isolated RNA had all been reverse transcribed beforehand. Repertoires were generated with immunoSEQ multiplex PCR, while TCRdb's copy carries only in-frame clones and drops some. This table has some 150,000 clones, about 13% appearing once. The J gene is TRBJ2-7, the V gene TRBV15, with a weak D call TRBD1 (5 bases). The clonotype comes from a man younger than 35 with type 1 diabetes. The specimen sequenced was central memory CD4+ T cells from blood. The CDR3: CATSREGGRVSYEQYF. The DNA of the CDR3 is TGTGCCACCAGCAGAGAGGGCGGCAGGGTTTCGTACGAGCAGTACTTC.